This TCR beta chain appears in the sequencing data of a study of shared clonotypes between healthy human individuals. Method: immunoSEQ multiplex PCR; TCRdb's copy keeps in-frame clones and lacks some. The sample holds about 600,000 clones, approximately 97% seen once. In germline, CDR1 is MNHEY, CDR2 SVGAGI. V shed 5 bases and J 9 bases; nucleotides not matched to a gene: 8. This CDR3 region has 14 residues. The receptor was derived from a woman in her twenties or thirties in good health. The chain has TRBV6-5 and TRBJ1-2; 11 bases fit TRBD1. The sample taken for sequencing was naive CD4+ T cells sorted from blood. Subset meaning: CD45RA+ positively selected. CDR3 sequence: CASSQGQGEFSYTF. As DNA, the CDR3 is TGTGCCAGCAGTCAGGGACAGGGGGAATTCAGCTACACCTTC.